A single sample gave rise to the 29 T cell receptor beta chains below, sequenced in a study of PD-L1 blockade in urothelial cancer. Assay: immunoSEQ multiplex PCR; the TCRdb copy retains only in-frame clones and omits some. Of 60,000 to 75,000 clones in the sample, over 80% were seen once. Time point defined: pretreatment peripheral blood. The sample consisted of PBMCs, taken around atezolizumab (anti-PD-L1) treatment. These receptors were collected from a woman in her seventies with urothelial cancer.

The chain uses TRBV30 and TRBJ1-1; 7 positions match TRBD1. J lost 5 bases, V lost 1 base, and 13 bases had no gene match. Germline V gene lookup returns CDR1 GTSNPN and CDR2 SVGIG (reference sequence). This CDR3 has 16 amino acids. CDR3 DNA sequence: TGTGCCTGGAGTGCCCAGCAGGGGGTAAGGGATACTGAAGCTTTCTTT. This sequence encodes CAWSAQQGVRDTEAFF.

This clone was recorded once. J is TRBJ1-5 and V is TRBV2; 8 bases fit TRBD1. After removal of 7 bases from V and 4 bases from J, the junction contained 9 bases not matched to a gene. This CDR3 contains 15 residues. The germline gives CDR1 SNHLY, CDR2 FYNNEI. CDR3 DNA: TGTGCCAGCACCCCCCAGGGGGCGGGAAATCAGCCCCAGCATTTT. Protein product: CASTPQGAGNQPQHF. Using reference TRBV2 and TRBJ1-5 for the parts outside the CDR3, the full variable domain is EPEVTQTPSHQVTQMGQEVILRCVPISNHLYFYWYRQILGQKVEFLVSFYNNEISEKSEIFDDQFSVERPDGSNFTLKIRSTKLEDSAMYFCASTPQGAGNQPQHFGDGTRLSIL.

The V and J genes are TRBV6-5 and TRBJ1-6; D gene uncertain. Germline CDR1 MNHEY, CDR2 SVGAGI. The CDR3 sequence is 15 residues long. V lost 0 bases to trimming and J lost 8 bases, with 11 bases between them. The CDR3 protein is CASSYSGRYYSPLHF. The CDR3 DNA is TGTGCCAGCAGTTACTCTGGCAGGTACTATTCACCCCTCCACTTT.

The V and J genes are TRBV7-2 and TRBJ2-7; 7 nucleotides match TRBD1. Trimming at V came to 1 base and at J to 3 bases, leaving 9 bases not matched to a gene. This CDR3 has 16 residues. Germline V gene data show CDR1 as SGHTA and CDR2 as FQGNSA. This CDR3 is CASSLVPDRPGYEQYF. CDR3 DNA sequence: TGTGCCAGCAGCTTAGTCCCGGACAGGCCAGGCTACGAGCAGTACTTC.

The genes are TRBV29-1 and TRBJ2-7; the D gene is possibly TRBD1 (5 bases). The CDR3 sequence is 16 residues long. CDR1 SQVTM and CDR2 ANQGSEA come from the germline V gene. Trimming left V 2 bases short and J 0 bases short, with 17 bases between. In DNA, the CDR3 is TGCAGCGTTGAATCCCTAGGGGCGGAGAGCTCCTACGAGCAGTACTTC. Amino acids: CSVESLGAESSYEQYF.

The chain uses TRBV19 and TRBJ1-5, with 7 bases identical to TRBD1. Germline V gene data show CDR1 as LNHDA and CDR2 as SQIVND (reference sequence). V lost 5 bases, J lost 0 bases, and 22 bases stayed unmatched. The length of the CDR3 is 21 residues. The DNA of the CDR3 is TGTGCCAGTAGTCCGCAAGCGCGACAGGGTGGAAGTAAGAGTAGCAATCAGCCCCAGCATTTT. Translated: CASSPQARQGGSKSSNQPQHF.

The chain couples TRBV6-1 to TRBJ2-4, with 8 bases that match TRBD2. The CDR3 is made up of 14 amino acids. The germline V gene encodes CDR1 MNHNS and CDR2 SASEGT. The V segment lost 4 bases and the J segment 3 bases; nucleotides outside the gene matches: 2. CDR3 in DNA: TGTGCCAGCAGTGCGACTAGCGTCAAAAACATTCAGTACTTC. Protein product: CASSATSVKNIQYF.

The chain couples TRBV25-1 to TRBJ1-1; 9 nucleotides line up with TRBD1. In germline, CDR1 is MGHDK, CDR2 SYGVNS. This CDR3 comprises 14 residues. After removal of 10 bases from V and 1 base from J, the junction contained 7 bases not matched to a gene. In nucleotides, the CDR3 is TGTGCCACCAGAAGACAGGGGGAGAACACTGAAGCTTTCTTT. It codes for CATRRQGENTEAFF.

The chain carries TRBV6-6 and TRBJ2-1, with 10 bases identical to TRBD2. In germline, CDR1 is MNHNY, CDR2 SVGAGI (reference sequence). V trimming: 5 bases; J trimming: 4 bases; junction bases outside the gene matches: 2. The CDR3 spans 14 residues. The CDR3 bases are TGTGCCAGCAGTAGCGGGAGGGGGTACAATGAGCAGTTCTTC. Its translation is CASSSGRGYNEQFF.

The table lists this clone with a count of one. The chain employs TRBV4-1 and TRBJ2-7, with 8 nucleotides matching TRBD2. The length of the CDR3 is 16 residues. Unmatched junction bases numbered 8, after V lost 1 base and J lost 3 bases. CDR1 is MGHRA and CDR2 is YSYEKL in the germline V gene. CDR3: CASSQVAGSSFYEQYF. Written as DNA, the CDR3 is TGCGCCAGCAGCCAAGTAGCGGGATCCTCTTTCTACGAGCAGTACTTC.

The V call is TRBV6-5, the J call TRBJ1-1; 7 bases map to TRBD1. The CDR3 spans 14 residues. CDR1 is MNHEY, CDR2 SVGAGI, per germline. After removal of 6 bases from V and 5 bases from J, the junction contained 9 bases not matched to a gene. The CDR3 here is CASRVWTGGTEAFF. The DNA for the CDR3 is TGTGCCAGCAGGGTATGGACAGGCGGAACTGAAGCTTTCTTT.

The chain combines TRBV18 with TRBJ1-2; 7 nucleotides align to TRBD1. The CDR3 loop spans 14 amino acids. The germline V gene encodes CDR1 KGHSH and CDR2 LQKENI. With 3 bases clipped from V and 2 bases from J, the junction kept 3 bases outside the gene matches. CDR3 coding DNA: TGTGCCAGCTCACCCGGGACAGACAACTATGGCTACACCTTC. This translates into CASSPGTDNYGYTF.

The J gene is TRBJ1-1, the V gene TRBV4-1; TRBD1 might be the D (5 bases). V lost 3 bases, J lost 5 bases, and 22 bases lay in between. The CDR3 contains 17 residues. Per the germline V gene, CDR1 is MGHRA and CDR2 is YSYEKL. The DNA for the CDR3 is TGCGCCAGCAGCCAGAACCCCTCTGGGGGGGTAGGAACTGAAGCTTTCTTT. It is translated as CASSQNPSGGVGTEAFF.

The CDR3 protein is CASSLGTAITYNEQFF. The CDR3 region has the DNA TGCGCCAGCAGCCTAGGGACAGCTATCACCTACAATGAGCAGTTCTTC. The chain recombines TRBV5-1 with TRBJ2-1, with TRBD1 identical over 7 bases. The CDR3 covers 16 residues. With V trimmed by 4 bases and J by 2 bases, 9 bases remained unmatched. CDR1 is SGHRS, CDR2 YFSETQ, per germline.

The V call is TRBV29-1, the J call TRBJ1-2, with D uncertain. The V and J ends lost 4 bases and 4 bases respectively, with 10 bases between them. Germline lookup yields CDR1 SQVTM and CDR2 ANQGSEA. The length of the CDR3 is 12 residues. The CDR3 spells CSVALRFYGYTF. The CDR3 coding sequence is TGCAGCGTTGCTCTTCGGTTCTATGGCTACACCTTC.

Comment on this clone: It is likely a read error: a sequence one base away is far more abundant. This sample also contains other DNA sequences that code for the same CDR3. The rearrangement joins TRBV18 to TRBJ1-1, with D maybe TRBD1 (5 bases). Germline CDR1 and CDR2: KGHSH and LQKENI. The CDR3 is 13 amino acids. Trimming took 3 bases from V and 1 from J, leaving 6 bases between them. The CDR3: CASSPQGNTEAFF. The CDR3 nucleotides read TGTGCCAGCTCACCTCAGGGGAACACTGAAGCTTTCTTT. The full variable domain, rest sourced from reference TRBV18 and TRBJ1-1, is NAGVMQNPRHLVRRRGQEARLRCSPMKGHSHVYWYRQLPEEGLKFMVYLQKENIIDESGMPKERFSAEFPKEGPSILRIQQVVRGDSAAYFCASSPQGNTEAFFGQGTRLTVV.

The J gene is TRBJ1-2, the V gene TRBV7-2, with D possibly matching TRBD1 (6 bases). The CDR3 is 15 residues long. Germline V gives CDR1 SGHTA, CDR2 FQGNSA. Trimming took off 1 base at V and 5 bases at J, with 14 bases between the two ends. This chain's CDR3 is CASSLGRGDIYGYTF. In DNA, the CDR3 is TGTGCCAGCAGCTTAGGCCGAGGGGACATTTATGGCTACACCTTC.

This clone was observed a handful of times. The chain has TRBV19 and TRBJ1-2; 9 bases map to TRBD1. Germline V CDR1 and CDR2: LNHDA, SQIVND (reference sequence). Trimming took 9 bases from V and 4 from J; bases not matched to a gene: 9. The CDR3 has 14 residues. The CDR3 reads CASGMGQGGYGYTF. CDR3 bases: TGTGCCAGCGGGATGGGACAGGGAGGCTATGGCTACACCTTC.

The V call is TRBV19, the J call TRBJ1-1, with 7 bases matching TRBD1. The CDR3 covers 14 residues. Trimming removed 7 bases from V and 5 bases from J; junction bases left unmatched: 10. Germline CDR1 LNHDA, CDR2 SQIVND (reference sequence). CDR3 nucleotides: TGTGCCAGTAACCGACAGGGTAGGGGTACTGAAGCTTTCTTT. This sequence encodes CASNRQGRGTEAFF. Complete variable domain (other parts from reference TRBV19 and TRBJ1-1): DGGITQSPKYLFRKEGQNVTLSCEQNLNHDAMYWYRQDPGQGLRLIYYSQIVNDFQKGDIAEGYSVSREKKESFPLTVTSAQKNPTAFYLCASNRQGRGTEAFFGQGTRLTVV.

On this clone itself: The same CDR3 is also encoded by other DNA sequences in this sample. CDR3 nucleotide sequence: TGTGCCAGCAGCCCAGGGACAGCCAATCAGCCCCAGCATTTT. Its translation: CASSPGTANQPQHF. The V call is TRBV11-2, the J call TRBJ1-5, with TRBD1 matching 7 bases. This CDR3 region has 14 residues. V lost 5 bases and J lost 3; bases outside the gene matches: 4. CDR1 SGHAT and CDR2 FQNNGV come from the germline V gene.

The chain recombines TRBV5-5 with TRBJ1-1, with D possibly matching TRBD1 (6 bases). Germline CDR1 and CDR2: SGHKS and YYEKEE (reference sequence). The CDR3 spans 14 residues. The V end lost 2 bases, the J end lost 0 bases, and 8 bases lay between the germline ends. CDR3 loop: CASSFHRVNTEAFF. CDR3 nucleotides: TGTGCCAGCAGCTTTCACAGGGTGAACACTGAAGCTTTCTTT. Combining the CDR3 with reference TRBV5-5 and TRBJ1-1 gives the whole variable domain DAGVTQSPTHLIKTRGQQVTLRCSPISGHKSVSWYQQVLGQGPQFIFQYYEKEERGRGNFPDRFSARQFPNYSSELNVNALLLGDSALYLCASSFHRVNTEAFFGQGTRLTVV.

The chain joins TRBV7-9 to TRBJ1-2; TRBD1 matches 8 bases. From germline, CDR1 is SEHNR and CDR2 FQNEAQ (reference sequence). This CDR3 has 13 amino acids. V gave up 6 bases and J gave up 4 bases; unmatched junction bases: 4. CDR3 amino acids: CASSPGQGYGYTF. The CDR3 bases are TGTGCCAGCAGTCCTGGACAGGGCTATGGCTACACCTTC.

The rearrangement links TRBV5-1 to TRBJ2-1, with 13 bases identical to TRBD2. Germline CDR1 reads SGHRS; CDR2 reads YFSETQ. J gave up 8 bases and V 3 bases, and 8 bases lay outside the gene matches. The CDR3 extends over 16 amino acids. CDR3 amino acids: CASSSGTSGIIYEQFF. In DNA, the CDR3 is TGCGCCAGCAGCTCCGGGACTAGCGGGATAATATATGAGCAGTTCTTC.

The chain carries TRBV11-2 and TRBJ1-4; D perhaps matches TRBD1 (6 bases). The CDR3 runs 16 residues. In germline, CDR1 is SGHAT, CDR2 FQNNGV. V lost 4 bases, J lost 8 bases, and 20 bases lay in between. CDR3 DNA: TGTGCCAGCAGCTCCCGGGGGGGCAACTCGGGGGAAAAACTGTTTTTT. Protein sequence: CASSSRGGNSGEKLFF.

The V and J genes are TRBV7-9 and TRBJ1-1; 7 nucleotides align to TRBD1. The CDR3 runs 15 residues. The V gene's germline CDR1 is SEHNR and CDR2 FQNEAQ (reference sequence). Unmatched junction bases numbered 11, after V lost 5 bases and J lost 5 bases. The CDR3 nucleotides read TGTGCCAGCAGCGACTTGACAGGGATGGGGACTGAAGCTTTCTTT. It specifies CASSDLTGMGTEAFF.

V gene TRBV28 combines with J gene TRBJ2-2; tentatively, D is TRBD2 (6 bases). The ends were cut back, 7 bases at V and 5 bases at J, with 17 bases in the middle. The germline V gene encodes CDR1 MDHEN and CDR2 SYDVKM. The CDR3 sequence is 15 residues long. CDR3 amino acids: CASKGGTQGTGELFF. CDR3 bases: TGTGCCAGCAAAGGCGGGACTCAGGGAACCGGGGAGCTGTTTTTT.

This clone was recorded a few times. V gene TRBV7-8 combines with J gene TRBJ2-7; 11 bases are a match to TRBD2. Germline V lookup: CDR1 SGHVS, CDR2 FQNEAQ. This CDR3 region has 14 residues. V lost 7 bases to trimming and J lost 3 bases; unmatched junction nucleotides: 5. This CDR3 is CASTTSGSYYEQYF. CDR3 DNA sequence: TGTGCCAGCACCACTAGCGGGAGCTACTACGAGCAGTACTTC.

The chain uses TRBV6-4 and TRBJ2-7, with D perhaps matching TRBD1 (6 bases). Germline V gives CDR1 MRHNA, CDR2 SNTAGT. The CDR3 is made up of 15 amino acids. V lost 10 bases to trimming and J lost 2 bases, with 21 bases between them. For the CDR3, the DNA is TGTGCCACGCACTACGTTCTGGACAGACCCTACGAGCAGTACTTC. Translated: CATHYVLDRPYEQYF.

The chain carries TRBV2 and TRBJ2-1; 11 positions agree with TRBD1. The junction had 2 bases not matched to a gene; V was cut back by 3 bases and J by 4 bases. Germline assignment: CDR1 SNHLY and CDR2 FYNNEI. CDR3 length: 15 amino acids. The CDR3 bases are TGTGCCAGCAGTGACGGGACAGGGGGTTACAATGAGCAGTTCTTC. It encodes CASSDGTGGYNEQFF.